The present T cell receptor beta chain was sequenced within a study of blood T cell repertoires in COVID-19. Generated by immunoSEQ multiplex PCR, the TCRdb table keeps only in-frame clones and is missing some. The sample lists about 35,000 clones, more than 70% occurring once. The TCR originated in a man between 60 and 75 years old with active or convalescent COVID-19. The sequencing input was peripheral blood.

The CDR3 is CASRVGQANVAEAFF. CDR3 coding DNA: TGTGCCAGTAGAGTCGGACAGGCGAACGTCGCTGAAGCTTTCTTT. The chain is built from TRBV19 and TRBJ1-1, with 7 bases that match TRBD1. Trimming removed 6 bases from V and 6 bases from J; junction bases left unmatched: 13. The CDR3 runs to 15 residues. Looked up from germline, CDR1 is LNHDA and CDR2 is SQIVND (reference sequence).